The 20 T cell receptor beta chains in this list originate from one sample, sequenced in a study of cytomegalovirus exposure and HLA in healthy donors. The PCR contained 60 Vbeta and 13 Jbeta primers. Generated by immunoSEQ multiplex PCR, the TCRdb table keeps only in-frame clones and is missing some. Recorded for this sample: roughly 55,000 clones. The sample was PBMCs. The receptors here all came from a woman aged 45-65 years in good health and CMV-seropositive.

V gene TRBV11-2 combines with J gene TRBJ1-1, with TRBD1 identical over 7 bases. This CDR3 region has 15 residues. The trim removed 5 bases at V and 4 bases at J, leaving 10 bases unmatched. Germline CDR1 reads SGHAT; CDR2 reads FQNNGV. The CDR3 is CASSPTTGFGTEAFF. CDR3 in DNA: TGTGCCAGCAGCCCTACGACAGGGTTTGGCACTGAAGCTTTCTTT.

The genes are TRBV7-2 and TRBJ2-1, with D perhaps matching TRBD1 (6 bases). Per germline, CDR1 SGHTA and CDR2 FQGNSA. The CDR3 sequence is 14 residues long. Trimming took off 1 base at V and 2 bases at J, with 6 bases between the two ends. CDR3 DNA sequence: TGTGCCAGCAGCTTAGGGGGGCCCTACAATGAGCAGTTCTTC. Protein sequence: CASSLGGPYNEQFF.

This rearrangement joins TRBV5-1 to TRBJ2-3, with D perhaps matching TRBD1 (7 bases). Trimming pared 4 bases from V and 4 bases from J, leaving 13 bases between. The germline V gene has CDR1 SGHRS and CDR2 YFSETQ. The CDR3 is made up of 14 amino acids. CDR3 sequence: CASSPDREADTQYF. CDR3 nucleotide sequence: TGCGCCAGCAGCCCCGACAGGGAGGCAGATACGCAGTATTTT.

J is TRBJ2-4 and V is TRBV29-1, with 7 bases aligning to TRBD2. Germline V gene data show CDR1 as SQVTM and CDR2 as ANQGSEA. This CDR3 region has 14 residues. Losses at the gene ends were 6 bases for V and 5 bases for J; bases not matched to a gene: 10. CDR3 in amino acids: CSVPGGSTQNIQYF. The CDR3 region has the DNA TGCAGCGTCCCCGGGGGGTCTACCCAAAACATTCAGTACTTC.

This sequence joins TRBV5-5 and TRBJ1-2, with D perhaps matching TRBD1 (6 bases). Germline CDR1 reads SGHKS; CDR2 reads YYEKEE (reference sequence). V gave up 4 bases and J gave up 3 bases, with 10 bases separating them. The CDR3 spans 13 residues. The CDR3 region has the DNA TGTGCCAGCAGCCACAGGGCCGACTATGGCTACACCTTC. Translation gives CASSHRADYGYTF.

The V gene is TRBV7-3, the J gene TRBJ1-2, with unresolved D. Germline CDR1 SGHTA, CDR2 FQGTGA. This CDR3 spans 16 amino acids. V lost 2 bases and J 2 bases, leaving 15 bases between the germline ends. The CDR3 loop reads CASSLSVPKNNYGYTF. CDR3 in DNA: TGTGCCAGCAGCTTATCAGTCCCGAAGAACAACTATGGCTACACCTTC. The full variable domain, its missing parts supplied by reference TRBV7-3 and TRBJ1-2, is GAGVSQTPSNKVTEKGKYVELRCDPISGHTALYWYRQSLGQGPEFLIYFQGTGAADDSGLPNDRFFAVRPEGSVSTLKIQRTERGDSAVYLCASSLSVPKNNYGYTFGSGTRLTVV.

The gene calls are TRBV5-4 and TRBJ2-7; D is unclear. CDR3 length: 13 amino acids. The germline gives CDR1 SGHNT, CDR2 YYREEE (reference sequence). Trimming pared 2 bases from V and 5 bases from J, leaving 11 bases between. Here the CDR3 DNA reads TGTGCCAGCAGCTTCGATAGCATCAACGAGCAGTACTTC. This sequence encodes CASSFDSINEQYF.

V usage is TRBV6-6 and J usage is TRBJ2-7; TRBD1 matches 9 bases. This CDR3 is 14 amino acids long. Germline V gene data show CDR1 as MNHNY and CDR2 as SVGAGI (reference sequence). The ends lost 4 bases at V and 1 base at J; junction bases unmatched: 2. In DNA form, the CDR3 reads TGTGCCAGCAGTTCTGGGACAGGGTCCTACGAGCAGTACTTC. Translating gives CASSSGTGSYEQYF.

This chain uses TRBV9 with TRBJ1-2; 8 nucleotides agree with TRBD1. From germline, CDR1 is SGDLS and CDR2 YYNGEE. This CDR3 has 15 amino acids. V lost 4 bases, J lost 4 bases, and 9 bases stayed unmatched. The CDR3 is CASSSRGPSGYGYTF. The DNA of the CDR3 is TGTGCCAGCAGCAGCAGGGGGCCGAGTGGCTATGGCTACACCTTC.

The rearrangement joins TRBV19 to TRBJ2-3, with 14 bases lining up with TRBD2. After removal of 5 bases from V and 6 bases from J, the junction contained 16 bases not matched to a gene. The CDR3 length is 19 residues. Germline assignment: CDR1 LNHDA and CDR2 SQIVND (reference sequence). Written as DNA, the CDR3 is TGTGCCAGTAGTGCCACGACCGGGACTAGCGGGAGTCGGTATGATACGCAGTATTTT. Protein: CASSATTGTSGSRYDTQYF.

This chain joins TRBV2 and TRBJ1-2; D is ambiguous. Trimming removed 4 bases from V and 4 bases from J, with 13 bases in between. This CDR3 contains 14 residues. CDR1 SNHLY and CDR2 FYNNEI come from the germline V gene. The CDR3 DNA reads as TGTGCCAGCAGTGCAGTGGGTGGCGGCTATGGCTACACCTTC. It is translated as CASSAVGGGYGYTF.

The gene calls are TRBV28 and TRBJ1-1; 8 nucleotides agree with TRBD1. This CDR3 contains 12 residues. J was trimmed by 4 bases and V by 6 bases; bases with no gene match: 1. The germline CDR1 and CDR2 sequences are MDHEN and SYDVKM. The CDR3 loop is CASSTGGTEAFF. The CDR3 DNA follows: TGTGCCAGCAGCACAGGGGGCACTGAAGCTTTCTTT.

The chain links TRBV7-2 to TRBJ1-1, with TRBD1 as a possible D gene (5 bases). This CDR3 is built from 17 residues. V lost 1 base, J lost 4 bases, and 19 bases lay in between. CDR1 and CDR2 (germline): SGHTA, FQGNSA. CDR3 in amino acids: CASSLGDLRGRGTEAFF. The CDR3 bases are TGTGCCAGCAGCTTAGGGGATTTAAGGGGAAGGGGCACTGAAGCTTTCTTT.

The CDR3 coding sequence is TGCAGCGTCCTACCTGGACAGACCAACACTGAAGCTTTCTTT. It codes for CSVLPGQTNTEAFF. This chain connects TRBV29-1 to TRBJ1-1; the D gene is possibly TRBD1 (6 bases). Per the germline V gene, CDR1 is SQVTM and CDR2 is ANQGSEA. The CDR3 contains 14 residues. Between the trimmed V and J ends, which lost 6 bases and 2 bases, there was a span of 16 bases.

DNA of the CDR3: TGTGCCAGCACCGGACAGGGTCTTAATAATTCACCCCTCCACTTT. It yields the protein CASTGQGLNNSPLHF. V usage is TRBV19 and J usage is TRBJ1-6; 8 positions match TRBD1. The CDR3 has 15 amino acids. The J segment lost 5 bases and the V segment lost 9 bases, leaving 9 bases of the junction unmatched. The germline V gene has CDR1 LNHDA and CDR2 SQIVND (reference sequence).

The genes are TRBV28 and TRBJ1-5; TRBD1 matches 10 bases. V lost 5 bases and J lost 4; bases outside the gene matches: 11. There are 17 residues in the CDR3. The germline V gene encodes CDR1 MDHEN and CDR2 SYDVKM. CDR3 in amino acids: CASSPLGQGKGNQPQHF. The CDR3 region has the DNA TGTGCCAGCAGTCCTCTGGGACAGGGGAAGGGTAATCAGCCCCAGCATTTT.

CDR3 residues: CASSYRGIRGHEQYF. The CDR3 nucleotides are TGTGCCAGCAGTTACCGGGGTATCAGGGGCCACGAGCAGTACTTC. This sequence joins TRBV6-5 and TRBJ2-7; D may be TRBD1 (6 bases). V lost 2 bases to trimming and J lost 5 bases, with 16 bases between them. CDR3 length: 15 amino acids. Germline V lookup: CDR1 MNHEY, CDR2 SVGAGI.

The chain has TRBV6-5 and TRBJ2-1; 13 nucleotides line up with TRBD2. This CDR3 region has 16 residues. With V trimmed by 2 bases and J by 9 bases, 7 bases remained unmatched. Germline lookup yields CDR1 MNHEY and CDR2 SVGAGI. The CDR3, as DNA: TGTGCCAGCAGTTACGGATCGGGACTAGCGGGGAGTGAGCAGTTCTTC. Protein product: CASSYGSGLAGSEQFF.

V gene TRBV7-9 combines with J gene TRBJ2-3, with D unresolved. Germline V gives CDR1 SEHNR, CDR2 FQNEAQ (reference sequence). The ends were cut back, 3 bases at V and 5 bases at J, with 3 bases in the middle. The CDR3 is made up of 11 amino acids. CDR3 in amino acids: CASSFGDTQYF. The CDR3 region has the DNA TGTGCCAGCAGCTTCGGAGATACGCAGTATTTT.

The gene calls are TRBV6-1 and TRBJ2-1, with no clear D. Deletions cut 0 bases from V and 3 bases from J, with 9 bases between. Germline V gene data show CDR1 as MNHNS and CDR2 as SASEGT. The CDR3 sequence is 15 residues long. CDR3: CASSEALLSYNEQFF. The CDR3 region has the DNA TGTGCCAGCAGTGAAGCGCTTCTTAGCTACAATGAGCAGTTCTTC.